The present T cell receptor (beta chain) was sequenced within a study of molecular identifiers for immune sequencing clone quantification. Study summary: Replicates involved a five-way split of RNA from approximately 20,000 or 100,000 naive CD8 cells, with sequencing of four.

This clonotype was counted a few times. V was shortened by 3 bases and J by 0 bases, with 19 bases between the two germline ends. Looked up from germline, CDR1 is SGHDT and CDR2 is YYEEEE. The CDR3 totals 18 residues. Each library that profiled naive CD8 cells came from roughly 20,000 to 1,000,000 sorted cells with 10%, 30% or 50% RNA. CD8+CD4-CCR7+CD45RA+ sorting gave the naive CD8 T cells. From the PCR reads, TCRdb called clonotypes with MiXCR, one entry per CDR3 protein. The table lists hundreds of thousands of distinct CDR3 sequences, about 25% of them singletons, with 0.78% in the top ten. The source of this sequence is a human donor in good health. Some libraries in this study had Jurkat cell RNA spiked in. The chain employs TRBV5-6 and TRBJ2-1; D is uncertain. What was sequenced was naive CD8+ T cells from blood, with Jurkat cell RNA spiked in. Indicated subset: FACS-sorted CD8+CD4-CCR7+CD45RA+ naive T cells. CDR3 DNA: TGTGCCAGCAGCTCCCAAGGCACGGTCCTGAGCTCCTACAATGAGCAGTTCTTC. It encodes CASSSQGTVLSSYNEQFF. The complete variable domain, with remaining parts taken from reference TRBV5-6 and TRBJ2-1, reads DAGVTQSPTHLIKTRGQQVTLRCSPKSGHDTVSWYQQALGQGPQFIFQYYEEEERQRGNFPDRFSGHQFPNYSSELNVNALLLGDSALYLCASSSQGTVLSSYNEQFFGPGTRLTVL.